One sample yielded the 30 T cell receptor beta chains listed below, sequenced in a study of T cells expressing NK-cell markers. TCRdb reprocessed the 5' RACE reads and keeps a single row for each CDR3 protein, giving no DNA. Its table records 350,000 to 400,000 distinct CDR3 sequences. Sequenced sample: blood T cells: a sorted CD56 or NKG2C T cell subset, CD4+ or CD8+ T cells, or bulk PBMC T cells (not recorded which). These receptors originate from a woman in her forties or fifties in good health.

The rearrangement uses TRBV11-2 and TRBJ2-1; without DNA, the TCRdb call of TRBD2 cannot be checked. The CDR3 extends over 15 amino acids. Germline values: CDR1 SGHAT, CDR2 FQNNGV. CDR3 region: CASSRGESSYNEQFF.

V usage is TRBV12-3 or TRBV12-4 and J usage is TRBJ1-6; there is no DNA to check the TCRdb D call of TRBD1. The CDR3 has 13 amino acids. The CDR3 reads CASGIRGNSPLHF.

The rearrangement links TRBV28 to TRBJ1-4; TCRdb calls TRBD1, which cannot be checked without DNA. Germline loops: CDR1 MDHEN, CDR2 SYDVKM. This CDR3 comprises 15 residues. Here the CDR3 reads CASSFSGTTNEKLFF.

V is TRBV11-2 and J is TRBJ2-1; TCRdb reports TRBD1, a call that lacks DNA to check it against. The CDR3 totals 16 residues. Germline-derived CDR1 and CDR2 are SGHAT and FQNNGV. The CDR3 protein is CASSDRQGVGGNEQFF.

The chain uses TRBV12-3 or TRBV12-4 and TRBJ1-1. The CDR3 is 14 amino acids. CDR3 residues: CASSLEGFLTEAFF.

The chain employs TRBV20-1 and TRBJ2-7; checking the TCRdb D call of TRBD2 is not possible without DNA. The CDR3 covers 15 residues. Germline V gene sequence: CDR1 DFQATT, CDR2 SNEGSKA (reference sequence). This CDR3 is CSAPPTSGITYEQYF.

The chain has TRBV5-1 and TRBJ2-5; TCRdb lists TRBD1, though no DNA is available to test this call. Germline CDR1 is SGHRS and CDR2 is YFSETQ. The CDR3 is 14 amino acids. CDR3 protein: CASSATGPQETQYF.

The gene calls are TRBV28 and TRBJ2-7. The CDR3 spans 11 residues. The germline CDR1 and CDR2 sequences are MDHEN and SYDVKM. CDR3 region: CASRTPYEQYF.

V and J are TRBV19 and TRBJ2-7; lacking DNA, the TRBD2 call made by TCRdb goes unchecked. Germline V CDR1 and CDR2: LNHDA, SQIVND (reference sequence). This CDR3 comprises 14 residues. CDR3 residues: CASSITPGGREQYF.

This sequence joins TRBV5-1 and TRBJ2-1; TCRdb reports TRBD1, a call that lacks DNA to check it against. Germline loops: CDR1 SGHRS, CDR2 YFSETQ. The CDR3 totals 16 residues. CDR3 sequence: CASSLTRDPSYNEQFF.

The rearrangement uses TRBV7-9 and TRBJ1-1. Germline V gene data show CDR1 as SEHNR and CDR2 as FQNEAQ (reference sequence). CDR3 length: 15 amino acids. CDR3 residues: CASSHAPGLETEAFF. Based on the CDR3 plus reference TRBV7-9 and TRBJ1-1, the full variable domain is DTGVSQNPRHKITKRGQNVTFRCDPISEHNRLYWYRQTLGQGPEFLTYFQNEAQLEKSRLLSDRFSAERPKGSFSTLEIQRTEQGDSAMYLCASSHAPGLETEAFFGQGTRLTVV.

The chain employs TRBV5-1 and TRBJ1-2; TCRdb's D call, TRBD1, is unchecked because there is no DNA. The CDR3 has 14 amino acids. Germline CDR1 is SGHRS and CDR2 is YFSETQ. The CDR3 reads CASSTRQVSDGYTF.

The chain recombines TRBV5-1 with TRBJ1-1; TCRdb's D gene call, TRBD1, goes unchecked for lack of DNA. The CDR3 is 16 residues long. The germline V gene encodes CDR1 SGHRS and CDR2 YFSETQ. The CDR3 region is CASSLVPGTGDTEAFF.

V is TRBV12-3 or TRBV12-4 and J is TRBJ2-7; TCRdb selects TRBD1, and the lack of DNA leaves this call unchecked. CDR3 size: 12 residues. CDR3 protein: CASSWGNYEQYF.

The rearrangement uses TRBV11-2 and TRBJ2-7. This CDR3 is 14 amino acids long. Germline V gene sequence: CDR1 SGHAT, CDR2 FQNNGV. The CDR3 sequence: CASSLRVEEYEQYF.

The chain's CDR3 is CASRPGAGVAFF. This rearrangement joins TRBV7-9 to TRBJ1-1; TCRdb's assignment of TRBD1 cannot be checked, as there is no DNA. The CDR3 runs 12 residues. CDR1 and CDR2 from the germline V gene are SEHNR and FQNEAQ (reference sequence).

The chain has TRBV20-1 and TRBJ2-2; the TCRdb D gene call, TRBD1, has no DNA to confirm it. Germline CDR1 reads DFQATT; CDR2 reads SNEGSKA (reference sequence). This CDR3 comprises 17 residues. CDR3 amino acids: CSASFAGTGAATGELFF.

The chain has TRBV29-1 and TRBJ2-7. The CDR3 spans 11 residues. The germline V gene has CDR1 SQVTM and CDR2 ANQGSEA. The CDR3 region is CSVLGLYEQYF.

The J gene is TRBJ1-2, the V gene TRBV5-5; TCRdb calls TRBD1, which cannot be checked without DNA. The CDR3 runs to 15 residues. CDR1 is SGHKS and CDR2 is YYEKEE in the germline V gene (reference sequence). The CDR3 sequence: CASSVVQGRNYGYTF. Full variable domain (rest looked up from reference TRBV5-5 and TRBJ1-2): DAGVTQSPTHLIKTRGQQVTLRCSPISGHKSVSWYQQVLGQGPQFIFQYYEKEERGRGNFPDRFSARQFPNYSSELNVNALLLGDSALYLCASSVVQGRNYGYTFGSGTRLTVV.

CDR3 amino acids: CASGWGVNEQFF. The chain carries TRBV27 and TRBJ2-1; the TCRdb D gene call, TRBD1, has no DNA to confirm it. Per the germline V gene, CDR1 is MNHEY and CDR2 is SMNVEV (reference sequence). CDR3 length: 12 residues.

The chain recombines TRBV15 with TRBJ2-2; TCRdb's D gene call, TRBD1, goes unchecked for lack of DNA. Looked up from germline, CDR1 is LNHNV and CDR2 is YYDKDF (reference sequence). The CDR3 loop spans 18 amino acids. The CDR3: CATSRGTPGGLNTGELFF.

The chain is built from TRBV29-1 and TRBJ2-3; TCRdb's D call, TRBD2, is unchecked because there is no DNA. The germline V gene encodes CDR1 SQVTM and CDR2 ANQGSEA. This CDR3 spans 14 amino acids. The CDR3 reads CSVRTSGLTDTQYF.

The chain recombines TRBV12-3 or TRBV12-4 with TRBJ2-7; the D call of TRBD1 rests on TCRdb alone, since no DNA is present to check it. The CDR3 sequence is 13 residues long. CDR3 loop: CASKPGQGLEQYF.

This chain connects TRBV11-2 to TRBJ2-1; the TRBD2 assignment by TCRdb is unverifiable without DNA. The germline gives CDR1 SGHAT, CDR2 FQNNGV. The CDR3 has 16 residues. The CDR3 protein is CASSAPSGLGDNEQFF. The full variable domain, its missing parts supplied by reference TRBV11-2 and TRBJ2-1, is EAGVAQSPRYKIIEKRQSVAFWCNPISGHATLYWYQQILGQGPKLLIQFQNNGVVDDSQLPKDRFSAERLKGVDSTLKIQPAKLEDSAVYLCASSAPSGLGDNEQFFGPGTRLTVL.

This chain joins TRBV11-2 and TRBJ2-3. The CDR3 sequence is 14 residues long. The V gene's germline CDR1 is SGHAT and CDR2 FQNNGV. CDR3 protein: CASSLVSPTDTQYF. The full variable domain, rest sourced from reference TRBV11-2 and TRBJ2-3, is EAGVAQSPRYKIIEKRQSVAFWCNPISGHATLYWYQQILGQGPKLLIQFQNNGVVDDSQLPKDRFSAERLKGVDSTLKIQPAKLEDSAVYLCASSLVSPTDTQYFGPGTRLTVL.

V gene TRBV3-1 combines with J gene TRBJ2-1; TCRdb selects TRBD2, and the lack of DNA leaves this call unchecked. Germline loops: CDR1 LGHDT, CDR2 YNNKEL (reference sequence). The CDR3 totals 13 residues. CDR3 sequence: CASSQARRGEQFF.

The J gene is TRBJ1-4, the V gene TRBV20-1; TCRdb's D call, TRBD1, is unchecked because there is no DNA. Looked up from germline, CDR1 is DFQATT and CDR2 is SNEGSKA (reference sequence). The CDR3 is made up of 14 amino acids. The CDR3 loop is CSAREQGSNEKLFF.

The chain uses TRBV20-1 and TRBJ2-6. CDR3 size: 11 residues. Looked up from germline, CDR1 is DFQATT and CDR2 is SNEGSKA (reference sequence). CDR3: CSASGANVLTF.

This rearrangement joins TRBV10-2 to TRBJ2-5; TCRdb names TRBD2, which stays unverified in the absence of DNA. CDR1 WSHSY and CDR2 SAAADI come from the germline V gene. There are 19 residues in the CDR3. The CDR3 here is CASSGTPGLAGGPGETQYF.

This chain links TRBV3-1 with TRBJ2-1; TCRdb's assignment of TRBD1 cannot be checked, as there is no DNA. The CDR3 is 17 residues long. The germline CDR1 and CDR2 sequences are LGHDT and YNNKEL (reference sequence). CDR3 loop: CASSQDVATGHYNEQFF.